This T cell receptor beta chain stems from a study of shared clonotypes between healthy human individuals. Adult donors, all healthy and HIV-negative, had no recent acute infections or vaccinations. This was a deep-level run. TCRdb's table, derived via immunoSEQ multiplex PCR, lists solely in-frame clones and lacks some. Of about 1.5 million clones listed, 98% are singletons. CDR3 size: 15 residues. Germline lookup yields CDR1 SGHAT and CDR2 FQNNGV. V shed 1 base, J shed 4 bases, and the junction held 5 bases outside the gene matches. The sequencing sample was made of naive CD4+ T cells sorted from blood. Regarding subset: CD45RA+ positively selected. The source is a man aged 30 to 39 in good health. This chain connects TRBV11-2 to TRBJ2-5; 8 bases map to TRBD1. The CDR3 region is CASSLGEQGVETQYF. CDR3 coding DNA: TGTGCCAGCAGCTTAGGGGAACAGGGGGTAGAGACCCAGTACTTC.